This T cell receptor (beta chain) comes out of a study of low-dose radiotherapy and immunotherapy resistance in tumors. Across the study: Cohort 1 received 0.5 Gy per fraction every 2 weeks, totaling 6.5 Gy. With 1 Gy per fraction every two weeks, Cohort 2 accumulated 13 Gy across 26 weeks. Treatment consisted of nivolumab 240 mg every two weeks and ipilimumab 1 mg/kg every six weeks, given intravenously to patients.

TRAV- and TRBV-specific primers, spanning alpha and beta chains, primed first-strand cDNA. TCR amplification involved about 19 PCR cycles with a constant-region primer and V-primer adapter. TCRdb reprocessed the reads via MiXCR and lists one record per CDR3 protein. The sample includes 9,500 to 14,000 distinct CDR3 sequences, 40% to 65% of them seen just once. This receptor was identified in a human donor with advanced metastatic prostate, ovarian, gallbladder or colorectal cancer (not recorded which). This table probably holds off-target reads from a library built for another chain.

The CDR3 DNA is TGTGCCAGCACGTTGGGCAGAACCATCTACACCTTC. It encodes CASTLGRTIYTF. This chain links TRBV12-3 or TRBV12-4 with TRBJ1-2; the D is unclear. The CDR3 extends over 12 amino acids. V lost 7 bases and J lost 10, with 16 bases in between.